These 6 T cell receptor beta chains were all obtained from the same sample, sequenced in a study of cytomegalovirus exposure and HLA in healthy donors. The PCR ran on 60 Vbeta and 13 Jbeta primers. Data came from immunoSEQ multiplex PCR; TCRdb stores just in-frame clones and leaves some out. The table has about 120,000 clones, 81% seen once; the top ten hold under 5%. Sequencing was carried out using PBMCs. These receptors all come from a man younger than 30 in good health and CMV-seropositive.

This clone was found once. This CDR3 is CAISREQGVIYEQYF. CDR3 coding DNA: TGTGCCATCAGTCGAGAGCAGGGGGTAATCTACGAGCAGTACTTC. The chain recombines TRBV10-3 with TRBJ2-7; 7 bases align to TRBD1. The CDR3 is made up of 15 amino acids. J lost 3 bases, V lost 5 bases, and 10 bases had no gene match. CDR1 is ENHRY and CDR2 is SYGVKD in the germline V gene.

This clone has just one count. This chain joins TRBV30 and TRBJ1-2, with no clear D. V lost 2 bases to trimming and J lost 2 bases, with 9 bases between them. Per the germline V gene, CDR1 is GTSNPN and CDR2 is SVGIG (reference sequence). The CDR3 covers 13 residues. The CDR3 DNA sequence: TGTGCCTGGAGTACAGTACGAAACTATGGCTACACCTTC. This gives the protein CAWSTVRNYGYTF.

The CDR3 nucleotides read TGTGCCAGCAGCGGCGGACAGTGGCAGAACAACTATGGCTACACCTTC. This translates into CASSGGQWQNNYGYTF. This chain joins TRBV9 and TRBJ1-2; D is possibly TRBD1 (6 bases). The CDR3 has 16 residues. CDR1 is SGDLS and CDR2 is YYNGEE in the germline V gene. Trimming took off 3 bases at V and 2 bases at J, with 17 bases between the two ends.

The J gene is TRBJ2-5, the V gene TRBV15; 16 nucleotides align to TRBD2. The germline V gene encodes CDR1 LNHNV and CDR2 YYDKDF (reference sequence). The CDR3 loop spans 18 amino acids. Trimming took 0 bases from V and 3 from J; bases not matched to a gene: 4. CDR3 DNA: TGTGCCACCAGCAGAGATCGCGGGACTAGCGGGGGGGAAGAGACCCAGTACTTC. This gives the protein CATSRDRGTSGGEETQYF.

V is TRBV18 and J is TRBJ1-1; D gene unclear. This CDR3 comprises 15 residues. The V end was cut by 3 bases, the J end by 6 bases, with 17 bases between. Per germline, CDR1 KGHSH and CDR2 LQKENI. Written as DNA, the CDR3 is TGTGCCAGCTCACCCGGTTTCGGTCTTAATTCTGAAGCTTTCTTT. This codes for CASSPGFGLNSEAFF.

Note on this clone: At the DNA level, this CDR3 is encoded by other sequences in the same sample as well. The CDR3 region has the DNA TGCGCCAGCAGCTCCGGACAGGGCAATCAGCCCCAGCATTTT. Encoded protein: CASSSGQGNQPQHF. The V gene is TRBV5-1, the J gene TRBJ1-5, with 7 bases that match TRBD1. The CDR3 runs 14 residues. CDR1 and CDR2 (germline): SGHRS, YFSETQ. V lost 3 bases and J lost 2; bases outside the gene matches: 2. Together with reference TRBV5-1 and TRBJ1-5, the CDR3 gives the full variable domain: KAGVTQTPRYLIKTRGQQVTLSCSPISGHRSVSWYQQTPGQGLQFLFEYFSETQRNKGNFPGRFSGRQFSNSRSEMNVSTLELGDSALYLCASSSGQGNQPQHFGDGTRLSIL.